These 4 T cell receptor beta chains came from one sample sequenced in a study of blood T cell repertoires in COVID-19. Clones were read by immunoSEQ multiplex PCR, and TCRdb kept only the in-frame ones, dropping some. The table includes 250,000 to 350,000 clones, more than 75% detected once. The sequencing sample was made of peripheral blood. These receptors all stem from a woman in her forties or fifties who had recovered from COVID-19.

The genes are TRBV7-9 and TRBJ1-5, with 7 bases that match TRBD1. V trimming: 1 base; J trimming: 1 base; junction bases outside the gene matches: 1. From germline, CDR1 is SEHNR and CDR2 FQNEAQ (reference sequence). The CDR3 extends over 15 amino acids. The CDR3 here is CASSLEGASNQPQHF. CDR3 DNA sequence: TGTGCCAGCAGCTTAGAGGGGGCGAGCAATCAGCCCCAGCATTTT.

The chain recombines TRBV27 with TRBJ1-4, with a weak D call TRBD1 (6 bases). Germline CDR1 and CDR2: MNHEY and SMNVEV (reference sequence). Trimming took off 3 bases at V and 0 bases at J, with 14 bases between the two ends. CDR3 length: 17 residues. The DNA for the CDR3 is TGTGCCAGCAGTTTCGGACAGTATCTTGCAACTAATGAAAAACTGTTTTTT. It is translated as CASSFGQYLATNEKLFF.

V usage is TRBV19 and J usage is TRBJ2-7; 7 bases are shared with TRBD1. Germline CDR1 is LNHDA and CDR2 is SQIVND (reference sequence). This CDR3 comprises 15 residues. Trimming took 6 bases from V and 2 from J; bases not matched to a gene: 10. The CDR3 is CASSARDSLTYEQYF. CDR3 coding DNA: TGTGCCAGTAGCGCCCGGGACAGCTTAACCTACGAGCAGTACTTC.

The V gene is TRBV28, the J gene TRBJ1-5, with TRBD1 matching over 8 bases. CDR1 MDHEN and CDR2 SYDVKM come from the germline V gene. The CDR3 sequence is 17 residues long. Losses at the gene ends were 5 bases for V and 0 bases for J; bases not matched to a gene: 9. CDR3 nucleotide sequence: TGTGCCAGCAGTCCGGGACAGGAGTGGGATAGCAATCAGCCCCAGCATTTT. Its protein is CASSPGQEWDSNQPQHF.